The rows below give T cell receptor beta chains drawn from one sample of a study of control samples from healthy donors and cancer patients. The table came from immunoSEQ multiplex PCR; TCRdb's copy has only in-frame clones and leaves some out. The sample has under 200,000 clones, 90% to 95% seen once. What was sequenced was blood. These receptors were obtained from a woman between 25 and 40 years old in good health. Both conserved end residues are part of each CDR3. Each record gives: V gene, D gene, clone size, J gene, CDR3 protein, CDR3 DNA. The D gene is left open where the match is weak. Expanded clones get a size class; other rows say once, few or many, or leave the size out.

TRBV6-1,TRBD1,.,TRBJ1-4,CASSEWGQGAREKLFF,TGTGCCAGCAGTGAATGGGGACAGGGGGCGCGAGAAAAACTGTTTTTT
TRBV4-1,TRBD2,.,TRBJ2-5,CASSQDSSGGETQYF,TGCGCCAGCAGCCAAGATTCTAGCGGGGGGGAGACCCAGTACTTC
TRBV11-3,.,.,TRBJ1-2,CASSLGRANYGYTF,TGTGCCAGCAGCCTCGGACGGGCTAACTATGGCTACACCTTC
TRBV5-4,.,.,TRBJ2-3,CASSLRGADTQYF,TGTGCCAGCAGCTTAAGGGGGGCAGATACGCAGTATTTT
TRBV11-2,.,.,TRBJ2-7,CASSSPNYYEQYF,TGTGCCAGCAGCTCCCCTAACTACTACGAGCAGTACTTC
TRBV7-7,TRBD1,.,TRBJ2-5,CASRGTGVETQYF,TGTGCCAGCAGAGGGACAGGGGTCGAGACCCAGTACTTC
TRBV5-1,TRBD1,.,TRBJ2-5,CASSWRGQGGAETQYF,TGCGCCAGCAGCTGGAGGGGACAGGGGGGCGCAGAGACCCAGTACTTC
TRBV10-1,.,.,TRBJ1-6,CASSGPGTFSYNSPLHF,TGCGCCAGCAGTGGCCCTGGGACATTCTCCTATAATTCACCCCTCCACTTT
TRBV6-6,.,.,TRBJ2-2,CASKENTGELFF,TGTGCCAGCAAAGAGAACACCGGGGAGCTGTTTTTT
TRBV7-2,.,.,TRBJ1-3,CASSLGVGSGNTIYF,TGTGCCAGCAGCTTAGGGGTAGGCTCTGGAAACACCATATATTTT
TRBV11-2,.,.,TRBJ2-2,CASRWATANTGELFF,TGTGCCAGCAGATGGGCCACGGCGAACACCGGGGAGCTGTTTTTT
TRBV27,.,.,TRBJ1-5,CASSFRNSNQPQHF,TGTGCCAGCAGTTTCAGGAATAGCAATCAGCCCCAGCATTTT
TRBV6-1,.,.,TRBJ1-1,CASSEFGENTEAFF,TGTGCCAGCAGTGAATTTGGAGAGAACACTGAAGCTTTCTTT
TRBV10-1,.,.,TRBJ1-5,CASSEDTDSNQPQHF,TGCGCCAGCAGTGAGGACACCGATAGCAATCAGCCCCAGCATTTT
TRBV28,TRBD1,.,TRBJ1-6,CASSRTGRGSPLHF,TGTGCCAGCAGCCGGACAGGCAGGGGGTCACCCCTCCACTTT
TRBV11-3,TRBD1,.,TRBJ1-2,CASSFEGQGGYTF,TGTGCCAGCAGCTTCGAAGGACAGGGTGGCTACACCTTC
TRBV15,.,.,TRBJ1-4,CATSREEGRGNEKLFF,TGTGCCACCAGCAGAGAAGAGGGCCGGGGAAATGAAAAACTGTTTTTT
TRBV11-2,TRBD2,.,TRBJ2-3,CASSLGGGLAADTQYF,TGTGCCAGCAGCTTAGGAGGGGGACTAGCCGCAGATACGCAGTATTTT
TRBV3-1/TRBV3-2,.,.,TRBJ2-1,CASSQVQDYSYNEQFF,TGTGCCAGCAGCCAAGTCCAGGACTACTCCTACAATGAGCAGTTCTTC
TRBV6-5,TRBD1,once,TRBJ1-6,CASIGTGGINSPLHF,TGTGCCAGCATCGGGACAGGGGGCATTAATTCACCCCTCCACTTT
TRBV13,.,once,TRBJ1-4,CASSLGGAGEKLFF,TGTGCCAGCAGCTTAGGTGGTGCGGGAGAAAAACTGTTTTTT
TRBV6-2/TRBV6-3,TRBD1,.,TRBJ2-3,CASSSGQGDTDTQYF,TGTGCCAGCAGTTCGGGACAGGGTGACACAGATACGCAGTATTTT
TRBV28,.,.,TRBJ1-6,CAHTETLGSPLHF,TGTGCCCATACCGAGACGCTTGGTTCACCCCTCCACTTT
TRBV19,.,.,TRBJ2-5,CASSIVRGSQETQYF,TGTGCCAGTAGTATCGTTAGGGGGAGCCAAGAGACCCAGTACTTC
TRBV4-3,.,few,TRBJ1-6,CASSQDLPKVNSPLHF,TGCGCCAGCAGCCAAGATCTCCCGAAAGTTAATTCACCCCTCCACTTT
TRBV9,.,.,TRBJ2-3,CASSRRRLTDTQYF,TGTGCCAGCAGCCGACGTCGGCTCACAGATACGCAGTATTTT
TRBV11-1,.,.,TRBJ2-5,CASSLSRRGETQYF,TGTGCCAGCAGCTTATCTCGGAGGGGAGAGACCCAGTACTTC
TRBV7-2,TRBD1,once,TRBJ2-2,CASSEDRVTGELFF,TGTGCCAGCAGCGAGGACAGGGTCACCGGGGAGCTGTTTTTT
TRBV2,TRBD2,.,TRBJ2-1,CASKGSGVAYNEQFF,TGTGCCAGCAAAGGGAGCGGGGTGGCCTACAATGAGCAGTTCTTC
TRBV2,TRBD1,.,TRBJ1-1,CASSRDRGHTEAFF,TGTGCCAGCAGTCGGGACAGGGGTCACACTGAAGCTTTCTTT
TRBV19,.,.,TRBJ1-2,CASSIGMGAYGYTF,TGTGCCAGTAGTATCGGAATGGGGGCCTATGGCTACACCTTC
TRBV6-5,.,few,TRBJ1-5,CASKEFNQPQHF,TGTGCCAGCAAGGAATTCAATCAGCCCCAGCATTTT
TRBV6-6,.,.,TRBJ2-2,CASSYSRTGELFF,TGTGCCAGCAGTTACTCGAGGACAGGGGAGCTGTTTTTT
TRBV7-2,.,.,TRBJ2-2,CASSLGRESGELFF,TGTGCCAGCAGCTTAGGCAGGGAGAGCGGGGAGCTGTTTTTT
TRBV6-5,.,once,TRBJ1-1,CASSYSGTTEAFF,TGTGCCAGCAGTTACTCGGGAACCACTGAAGCTTTCTTT
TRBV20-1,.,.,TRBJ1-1,CSASPGDTEAFF,TGCAGTGCTAGTCCCGGGGACACTGAAGCTTTCTTT
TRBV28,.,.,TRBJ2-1,CASRGTDGRSRDEQFF,TGTGCCAGCAGGGGGACGGACGGTCGCAGCAGGGATGAGCAGTTCTTC
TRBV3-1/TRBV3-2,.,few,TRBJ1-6,CASSQVGGHSPLHF,TGTGCCAGCAGCCAAGTAGGGGGGCATTCACCCCTCCACTTT
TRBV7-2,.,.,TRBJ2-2,CASSLGFGNTGELFF,TGTGCCAGCAGCTTAGGGTTTGGGAACACCGGGGAGCTGTTTTTT
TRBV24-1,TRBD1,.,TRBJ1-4,CATSDGQGAHEKLFF,TGTGCCACCAGTGACGGACAGGGGGCTCATGAAAAACTGTTTTTT
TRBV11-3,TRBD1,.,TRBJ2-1,CASRQGPYNEQFF,TGTGCCAGCAGACAGGGGCCCTACAATGAGCAGTTCTTC
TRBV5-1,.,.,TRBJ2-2,CASSRTENTGELFF,TGCGCCAGCAGCAGGACTGAGAACACCGGGGAGCTGTTTTTT
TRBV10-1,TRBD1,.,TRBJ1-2,CASSESRTGGNGYTF,TGCGCCAGCAGTGAGTCCCGGACAGGGGGAAATGGCTACACCTTC
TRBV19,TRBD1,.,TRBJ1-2,CASRPGQAYGYTF,TGTGCCAGTAGACCGGGACAGGCCTATGGCTACACCTTC